What follows are 9 T cell receptor beta chains derived from one specimen sequenced in a study of early T cells in non-severe SARS-CoV-2 infection. From the 5' RACE reads, TCRdb called clonotypes with MiXCR, one entry per CDR3 protein. The table shows more than 95,000 distinct CDR3 sequences, with approximately 15% occurring only once. Sequencing was done on a sample of whole blood. These receptors all stem from an adult who was a healthcare worker with PCR-confirmed SARS-CoV-2 infection or an uninfected control (not recorded which).

The V gene is TRBV6-5, the J gene TRBJ1-4; D is undetermined. CDR1 MNHEY and CDR2 SVGAGI come from the germline V gene. V was pared by 0 bases and J by 3 bases, with 8 bases between. The CDR3 runs 15 residues. The CDR3 reads CASSYSLGANEKLFF. The CDR3 nucleotides are TGTGCCAGCAGTTACTCCCTGGGAGCTAATGAAAAACTGTTTTTT.

The sample holds a few counts of this clonotype. This chain's CDR3 is CASSLVRTGENYGYTF. In DNA, the CDR3 is TGTGCCAGCAGCTTAGTCCGGACAGGGGAAAACTATGGCTACACCTTC. The chain uses TRBV7-9 and TRBJ1-2; 9 bases are shared with TRBD1. The CDR3 is made up of 16 amino acids. The V gene's germline CDR1 is SEHNR and CDR2 FQNEAQ (reference sequence). The junction had 5 bases not matched to a gene; V was cut back by 1 base and J by 2 bases.

This clonotype was seen ten or more times. CDR3 in amino acids: CASSPLLAGVTDTQYF. In DNA, the CDR3 is TGTGCCAGCAGTCCTCTACTAGCGGGGGTCACAGATACGCAGTATTTT. V and J are TRBV6-2 or TRBV6-3 and TRBJ2-3; the match to TRBD2 covers 11 bases. This CDR3 has 16 amino acids. The ends lost 5 bases at V and 2 bases at J; junction bases unmatched: 6. Germline CDR1 reads MNHEY; CDR2 reads SVGEGT.

This rearrangement joins TRBV18 to TRBJ1-5; D is ambiguous. Germline V gene sequence: CDR1 KGHSH, CDR2 LQKENI. With 2 bases removed from V and 0 bases from J, the gap between germline ends came to 5 bases. The CDR3 consists of 14 residues. The CDR3 loop reads CASSPGVSNQPQHF. CDR3 coding DNA: TGTGCCAGCTCACCAGGGGTTAGCAATCAGCCCCAGCATTTT.

The chain combines TRBV20-1 with TRBJ1-5, with D possibly being TRBD1 (5 bases). The CDR3 sequence is 13 residues long. Germline V gives CDR1 DFQATT, CDR2 SNEGSKA (reference sequence). With 3 bases removed from V and 1 base from J, the gap between germline ends came to 7 bases. CDR3 sequence reads: CSARGDSNQPQHF. The DNA of the CDR3 is TGCAGTGCTAGGGGGGACAGCAATCAGCCCCAGCATTTT.

This clonotype was picked up many times. The rearrangement joins TRBV24-1 to TRBJ2-3, with 7 bases that match TRBD1. The CDR3 is made up of 17 amino acids. V lost 3 bases, J lost 2 bases, and 10 bases stayed unmatched. Germline lookup yields CDR1 KGHDR and CDR2 SFDVKD. DNA of the CDR3: TGTGCCACCAGTGATAGGGCCGACAGGGCTTTCACAGATACGCAGTATTTT. Amino acid sequence: CATSDRADRAFTDTQYF.

This clonotype was seen a handful of times. The genes are TRBV2 and TRBJ2-5; no definite D call. From germline, CDR1 is SNHLY and CDR2 FYNNEI. This CDR3 is built from 11 residues. V was pared by 6 bases and J by 5 bases, with 7 bases between. The CDR3 protein is CASSAVETQYF. DNA for the CDR3: TGTGCCAGCAGCGCGGTGGAGACCCAGTACTTC. Full variable domain (outside the CDR3, taken from reference TRBV2 and TRBJ2-5): EPEVTQTPSHQVTQMGQEVILRCVPISNHLYFYWYRQILGQKVEFLVSFYNNEISEKSEIFDDQFSVERPDGSNFTLKIRSTKLEDSAMYFCASSAVETQYFGPGTRLLVL.

The V and J genes are TRBV6-6 and TRBJ2-1, with a possible D match to TRBD1 (6 bases). Trimming left V 5 bases short and J 0 bases short, with 11 bases between. Germline V gene sequence: CDR1 MNHNY, CDR2 SVGAGI (reference sequence). The CDR3 runs 15 residues. The CDR3 DNA sequence: TGTGCCAGCAGTACCAGGGGCATCTCCTACAATGAGCAGTTCTTC. Its protein is CASSTRGISYNEQFF.

This clonotype was seen ten or more times. The chain recombines TRBV27 with TRBJ1-4; D unclear. This CDR3 spans 17 amino acids. CDR1 is MNHEY, CDR2 SMNVEV, per germline (reference sequence). Trimming stripped 5 bases from V and 1 base from J, with 17 bases between. CDR3 sequence (DNA): TGTGCCAGCAGTCTAAAACCCGGACGTCTAACTAATGAAAAACTGTTTTTT. This encodes CASSLKPGRLTNEKLFF.